A single sample gave rise to the 20 T cell receptor beta chains below, sequenced in a study of shared clonotypes between healthy human individuals. Only in-frame clones appear in the TCRdb table, and some are missing; sequencing was by immunoSEQ multiplex PCR. The data hold about 1.1 million clones, with around three quarters observed a single time. The sample was memory CD4+ T cells from PBMCs. As for subset: CD45RA-negative fraction. These receptors were obtained from a man aged 18-30 years in good health. Some clones in this sample may be carry-over from other donors' samples.

The genes are TRBV7-8 and TRBJ2-3; 9 positions match TRBD2. The germline V gene has CDR1 SGHVS and CDR2 FQNEAQ. J was trimmed by 5 bases and V by 1 base; bases with no gene match: 7. This CDR3 contains 16 residues. The CDR3 nucleotides are TGTGCCAGCAGCTTAGGGACTAGCGCCGGAGGAGATACGCAGTATTTT. As protein: CASSLGTSAGGDTQYF.

There are many counts of this clone. The chain is built from TRBV5-1 and TRBJ2-3, with 8 bases identical to TRBD2. The CDR3 covers 16 residues. V shed 4 bases, J shed 7 bases, and the junction held 14 bases outside the gene matches. Germline CDR1 SGHRS, CDR2 YFSETQ. In DNA, the CDR3 is TGCGCCAGCAGCCCCCCTTTTCGGGAGGGCCGATATACGCAGTATTTT. Translation gives CASSPPFREGRYTQYF.

The chain is built from TRBV5-4 and TRBJ2-5, with D maybe TRBD2 (5 bases). CDR1 and CDR2 from the germline V gene are SGHNT and YYREEE (reference sequence). V gave up 4 bases and J gave up 7 bases, with 14 bases separating them. The CDR3 is 13 residues long. This CDR3 reads CASSDRVAPTQYF. The DNA of the CDR3 is TGTGCCAGCAGCGATAGGGTAGCGCCGACCCAGTACTTC.

This chain links TRBV9 with TRBJ2-3; 8 positions agree with TRBD2. The V and J ends lost 4 bases and 5 bases, in that order; junction bases with no gene match: 12. The CDR3 covers 16 residues. From germline, CDR1 is SGDLS and CDR2 YYNGEE. The CDR3 here is CASSLTPGLVLDTQYF. The CDR3 nucleotides read TGTGCCAGCAGCTTGACCCCGGGACTAGTATTAGATACGCAGTATTTT.

This clone was counted once. This chain links TRBV11-2 with TRBJ1-5; 8 positions agree with TRBD1. Looked up from germline, CDR1 is SGHAT and CDR2 is FQNNGV. After removal of 5 bases from V and 6 bases from J, the junction contained 12 bases not matched to a gene. The CDR3 length is 16 residues. Here the CDR3 reads CASSPTQGASGQPQHF. The CDR3 DNA reads as TGTGCCAGCAGCCCGACCCAGGGGGCTTCGGGTCAGCCCCAGCATTTT.

This clone was observed once. The chain joins TRBV5-1 to TRBJ1-1, with unresolved D. Germline CDR1 is SGHRS and CDR2 is YFSETQ. V lost 1 base to trimming and J lost 11 bases, with 9 bases between them. The CDR3 runs to 11 residues. CDR3 DNA: TGCGCCAGCAGCTTGCTAGGGTACGCTTTCTTT. This sequence encodes CASSLLGYAFF.

This chain connects TRBV27 to TRBJ2-3; D uncertain. This CDR3 contains 15 residues. The germline V and J ends were trimmed by 2 bases and 0 bases, with 9 bases remaining between them. CDR1 is MNHEY, CDR2 SMNVEV, per germline (reference sequence). The CDR3 sequence: CASSLTAISTDTQYF. The DNA of the CDR3 is TGTGCCAGCAGTTTAACTGCGATAAGCACAGATACGCAGTATTTT.

The rearrangement joins TRBV12-2 to TRBJ2-7; TRBD2 is the table's D call and was not checked against the DNA. TRBV12-2 constitutes a pseudogene. The CDR3 covers 11 residues. CDR3 bases: TGTGCAAGTCGCTTAGAGACGGAGGACGACTTC. Amino acids: CASRLETEDDF.

The CDR3: CASSDPPPNTEAFF. The CDR3, as DNA: TGTGCCAGCTCCGACCCACCCCCGAACACTGAAGCTTTCTTT. This chain links TRBV2 with TRBJ1-1; D is ambiguous. Germline assignment: CDR1 SNHLY and CDR2 FYNNEI. Trimming pared 8 bases from V and 1 base from J, leaving 14 bases between. CDR3 length: 14 amino acids.

The genes are TRBV7-9 and TRBJ2-1; the match to TRBD2 covers 10 bases. The trim removed 0 bases at V and 4 bases at J, leaving 12 bases unmatched. The CDR3 is 19 amino acids. Germline CDR1 and CDR2: SEHNR and FQNEAQ (reference sequence). DNA for the CDR3: TGTGCCAGCAGCTTAGCCCTTTCGCGACTAGCGGGCCCATACAATGAGCAGTTCTTC. Translated: CASSLALSRLAGPYNEQFF.

The chain has TRBV6-5 and TRBJ2-7, with TRBD2 matching 8 bases. Germline CDR1 MNHEY, CDR2 SVGAGI. The CDR3 spans 15 residues. J lost 2 bases, V lost 4 bases, and 7 bases had no gene match. This CDR3 reads CASSSNSAGAYEQYF. In nucleotides, the CDR3 is TGTGCCAGCAGTTCCAATTCAGCGGGAGCCTACGAGCAGTACTTC.

The chain recombines TRBV19 with TRBJ1-2; D is possibly TRBD1 (6 bases). Trimming shortened V by 8 bases and J by 3 bases, and 19 bases separated the two germline ends. Per the germline V gene, CDR1 is LNHDA and CDR2 is SQIVND (reference sequence). The CDR3 totals 15 residues. CDR3 protein: CASSGDGGADYGYTF. CDR3 coding DNA: TGTGCCAGTTCTGGGGATGGGGGCGCGGACTATGGCTACACCTTC.

With respect to this clone: Additional DNA sequences in this sample encode the identical CDR3. V usage is TRBV7-3 and J usage is TRBJ1-1; no definite D call. CDR1 and CDR2 from the germline V gene are SGHTA and FQGTGA. V was cut by 4 bases and J by 0 bases, with 6 bases left in between. The CDR3 length is 13 residues. The CDR3 nucleotides are TGTGCCAGCAGCTCTCAGGTGAACACTGAAGCTTTCTTT. It is translated as CASSSQVNTEAFF.

This chain links TRBV7-9 with TRBJ2-3; D gene uncertain. V was clipped by 3 bases and J by 5 bases, with 3 bases between them. The CDR3 sequence is 11 residues long. Germline CDR1 SEHNR, CDR2 FQNEAQ (reference sequence). CDR3 DNA sequence: TGTGCCAGCAGCTTCCGAGATACGCAGTATTTT. Its translation is CASSFRDTQYF. Supplemented by reference TRBV7-9 and TRBJ2-3, the full variable domain reads DTGVSQNPRHKITKRGQNVTFRCDPISEHNRLYWYRQTLGQGPEFLTYFQNEAQLEKSRLLSDRFSAERPKGSFSTLEIQRTEQGDSAMYLCASSFRDTQYFGPGTRLTVL.

The sample holds many counts of this clone. Additional DNA sequences in this sample encode the identical CDR3. The J gene is TRBJ2-7, the V gene TRBV7-2, with a tentative D call TRBD1 (5 bases). CDR3 length equals 13 residues. CDR1 is SGHTA and CDR2 is FQGNSA in the germline V gene. Trimming removed 5 bases at V and 4 bases at J, with 12 bases between. The CDR3 DNA is TGTGCCAGCAGCCTGCACCAGGGTTACGAGCAGTACTTC. Its protein product is CASSLHQGYEQYF. Filled out from reference TRBV7-2 and TRBJ2-7, the complete variable domain reads GAGVSQSPSNKVTEKGKDVELRCDPISGHTALYWYRQSLGQGLEFLIYFQGNSAPDKSGLPSDRFSAERTGGSVSTLTIQRTQQEDSAVYLCASSLHQGYEQYFGPGTRLTVT.

The chain uses TRBV28 and TRBJ2-7; a weak D match, TRBD1 (5 bases). CDR1 is MDHEN, CDR2 SYDVKM, per germline. The CDR3 is made up of 15 amino acids. V was clipped by 4 bases and J by 6 bases, with 19 bases between them. The CDR3 sequence is CASSSAGIRLGEQYF. CDR3 coding DNA: TGTGCCAGCAGTTCAGCAGGGATTCGACTCGGCGAGCAGTACTTC.

Comments on this clone: The identical CDR3 is also encoded by other nucleotide sequences in the sample. This chain joins TRBV5-1 and TRBJ2-3; maybe TRBD2 (6 bases). Germline V CDR1 and CDR2: SGHRS, YFSETQ. Trimming removed 4 bases from V and 0 bases from J, with 6 bases in between. The CDR3 is made up of 13 amino acids. The CDR3 loop reads CASSGTSTDTQYF. CDR3 sequence (DNA): TGCGCCAGCAGCGGGACTAGCACAGATACGCAGTATTTT. Filled out from reference TRBV5-1 and TRBJ2-3, the complete variable domain reads KAGVTQTPRYLIKTRGQQVTLSCSPISGHRSVSWYQQTPGQGLQFLFEYFSETQRNKGNFPGRFSGRQFSNSRSEMNVSTLELGDSALYLCASSGTSTDTQYFGPGTRLTVL.

Remarks on this clone: The sample has other DNA sequences that encode this CDR3 too. The chain combines TRBV19 with TRBJ2-3, with D tentatively TRBD1 or TRBD2 (5 bases each). V was trimmed by 3 bases and J by 3 bases, leaving 10 bases between them. The CDR3 loop spans 14 amino acids. Germline V gene sequence: CDR1 LNHDA, CDR2 SQIVND (reference sequence). The CDR3 is CASSMGRATDTQYF. The DNA for the CDR3 is TGTGCCAGTAGTATGGGACGGGCGACAGATACGCAGTATTTT. Supplemented by reference TRBV19 and TRBJ2-3, the full variable domain reads DGGITQSPKYLFRKEGQNVTLSCEQNLNHDAMYWYRQDPGQGLRLIYYSQIVNDFQKGDIAEGYSVSREKKESFPLTVTSAQKNPTAFYLCASSMGRATDTQYFGPGTRLTVL.

A note on this clone: This probably arose from a read error, given a far larger clone one base away. V is TRBV28 and J is TRBJ2-7; 9 bases agree with TRBD2. This CDR3 region has 13 residues. Germline V CDR1 and CDR2: MDHEN, SYDVKM. CDR3 DNA sequence: TGTGCCAGCAGTTCGACTAGCGGCTACGGGCAGTACTTC. Its translation: CASSSTSGYGQYF.

This sequence joins TRBV7-9 and TRBJ2-1; no clear D gene. V was trimmed by 4 bases and J by 8 bases, leaving 18 bases between them. Germline-derived CDR1 and CDR2 are SEHNR and FQNEAQ (reference sequence). The CDR3 runs 15 residues. The CDR3 protein is CASSSQSTGNDEQFF. In nucleotides, the CDR3 is TGTGCCAGCAGCTCCCAGAGTACTGGTAACGATGAGCAGTTCTTC.